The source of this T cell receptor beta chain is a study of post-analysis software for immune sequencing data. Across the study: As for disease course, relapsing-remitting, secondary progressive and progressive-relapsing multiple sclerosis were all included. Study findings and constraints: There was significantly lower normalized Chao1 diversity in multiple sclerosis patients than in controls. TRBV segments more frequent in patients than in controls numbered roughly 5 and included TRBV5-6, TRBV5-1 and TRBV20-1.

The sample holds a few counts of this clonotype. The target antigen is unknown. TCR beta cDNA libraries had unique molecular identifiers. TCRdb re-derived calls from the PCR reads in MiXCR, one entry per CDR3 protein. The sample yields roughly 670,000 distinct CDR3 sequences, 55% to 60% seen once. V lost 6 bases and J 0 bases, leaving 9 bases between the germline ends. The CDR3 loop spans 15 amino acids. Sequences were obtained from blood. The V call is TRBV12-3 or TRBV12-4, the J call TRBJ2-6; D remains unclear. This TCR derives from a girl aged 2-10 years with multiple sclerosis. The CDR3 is CASSQVNSGANVLTF. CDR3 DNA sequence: TGTGCCAGCAGCCAGGTGAACTCTGGGGCCAACGTCCTGACTTTC.